Below are 18 T cell receptor beta chains sequenced from a single sample in a study of T cell responses to AZD1222 COVID-19 vaccine. Generated by immunoSEQ multiplex PCR, the TCRdb table keeps only in-frame clones and is missing some. The sample holds about 85,000 clones; less than 90% are singletons and the top ten take approximately 7%. The sequencing here drew on peripheral blood, taken on day 0 of AZD1222 vaccination. These receptors came from an adult in good health.

This sequence joins TRBV15 and TRBJ1-5, with 7 bases lining up with TRBD1. V was clipped by 5 bases and J by 5 bases; unmatched bases: 6. Germline V gene sequence: CDR1 LNHNV, CDR2 YYDKDF (reference sequence). The CDR3 runs to 14 residues. The CDR3: CATSERGLDQPQHF. The CDR3 bases are TGTGCCACCAGCGAGAGGGGGCTGGATCAGCCCCAGCATTTT.

This clone counts as medium-sized. This chain connects TRBV11-2 to TRBJ1-1; TRBD1 matches 7 bases. V lost 5 bases to trimming and J lost 0 bases; unmatched junction nucleotides: 9. The germline gives CDR1 SGHAT, CDR2 FQNNGV. The CDR3 spans 16 residues. CDR3 DNA: TGTGCCAGCAGCCCACCGACAGGGTGGGTGAACACTGAAGCTTTCTTT. As protein: CASSPPTGWVNTEAFF.

The CDR3 region has the DNA TGTGCCAGCAACAGGGCGCTCTATCAGCCCCAGCATTTT. Translated, it gives CASNRALYQPQHF. V is TRBV6-5 and J is TRBJ1-5, with a weak D call TRBD1 (6 bases). The CDR3 spans 13 residues. V lost 7 bases and J lost 5, with 12 bases in between. The germline V gene has CDR1 MNHEY and CDR2 SVGAGI.

The chain employs TRBV11-2 and TRBJ1-2; 8 bases are a match to TRBD1. J gave up 4 bases and V 2 bases, and 3 bases lay outside the gene matches. Germline V gene sequence: CDR1 SGHAT, CDR2 FQNNGV. This CDR3 is 14 amino acids long. DNA of the CDR3: TGTGCCAGCAGCTTACAGGGGGCTGGCTATGGCTACACCTTC. Residues: CASSLQGAGYGYTF.

This chain links TRBV14 with TRBJ2-7; D might be TRBD1 (6 bases). CDR1 and CDR2 (germline): SGHDN, FVKESK. V was cut by 1 base and J by 5 bases, with 21 bases left in between. The CDR3 totals 17 residues. The CDR3 nucleotides read TGTGCCAGCAGCCAAGTAAGTAGGGGGTATGTTCCAAACGAGCAGTACTTC. This gives the protein CASSQVSRGYVPNEQYF.

Details on this clone: Other DNA sequences in the same sample also yield this CDR3. J is TRBJ2-5 and V is TRBV29-1, with 7 bases lining up with TRBD1. V lost 5 bases to trimming and J lost 4 bases; unmatched junction nucleotides: 4. Germline V gene data show CDR1 as SQVTM and CDR2 as ANQGSEA. The CDR3 runs to 12 residues. CDR3 nucleotide sequence: TGCAGCGTTCATAGACAGGGAGAGACCCAGTACTTC. This codes for CSVHRQGETQYF.

The chain uses TRBV18 and TRBJ2-4, with 11 bases lining up with TRBD1. The trim removed 0 bases at V and 3 bases at J, leaving 4 bases unmatched. CDR1 KGHSH and CDR2 LQKENI come from the germline V gene. The CDR3 consists of 17 residues. The CDR3 loop is CASSPPGTGGVKNIQYF. CDR3 DNA: TGTGCCAGCTCACCACCGGGGACAGGGGGGGTCAAAAACATTCAGTACTTC. The complete variable domain, with remaining parts taken from reference TRBV18 and TRBJ2-4, reads NAGVMQNPRHLVRRRGQEARLRCSPMKGHSHVYWYRQLPEEGLKFMVYLQKENIIDESGMPKERFSAEFPKEGPSILRIQQVVRGDSAAYFCASSPPGTGGVKNIQYFGAGTRLSVL.

This clone appeared a single time. The chain links TRBV11-1 to TRBJ1-2; D perhaps matches TRBD1 (5 bases). CDR1 is SGHAT, CDR2 FQDESV, per germline (reference sequence). V shed 4 bases and J shed 2 bases, with 11 bases lying between them. The CDR3 contains 14 residues. The CDR3 is CASSSGTENYGYTF. CDR3 bases: TGTGCCAGCAGCTCAGGGACGGAGAACTATGGCTACACCTTC.

The chain links TRBV10-3 to TRBJ2-5; possible D gene TRBD2, 5 bases. Trimming removed 0 bases at V and 5 bases at J, with 10 bases between. CDR1 and CDR2 from the germline V gene are ENHRY and SYGVKD. The CDR3 has 14 residues. The CDR3 region has the DNA TGTGCCATCAGTGAGTCTGACTGGAGGGAGACCCAGTACTTC. Translation: CAISESDWRETQYF.

CDR3 in amino acids: CASSIGGEPGNQPQHF. The DNA for the CDR3 is TGTGCCAGTAGTATAGGAGGAGAACCCGGCAATCAGCCCCAGCATTTT. The chain uses TRBV19 and TRBJ1-5; D unclear. V shed 1 base and J shed 2 bases, with 12 bases lying between them. Looked up from germline, CDR1 is LNHDA and CDR2 is SQIVND (reference sequence). This CDR3 is built from 16 residues.

V usage is TRBV7-8 and J usage is TRBJ1-2, with 10 nucleotides matching TRBD1. Trimming at V came to 3 bases and at J to 8 bases, leaving 6 bases not matched to a gene. This CDR3 comprises 14 residues. Germline CDR1 and CDR2: SGHVS and FQNEAQ. This CDR3 is CASSFGQGEGGYTF. The CDR3, as DNA: TGTGCCAGCAGCTTTGGACAGGGGGAAGGCGGCTACACCTTC.

V and J are TRBV6-5 and TRBJ2-3; D could derive from TRBD1 or TRBD2 (5 bases each). Germline V lookup: CDR1 MNHEY, CDR2 SVGAGI. CDR3 length equals 13 residues. Trimming stripped 3 bases from V and 3 bases from J, with 7 bases between. The CDR3 coding sequence is TGTGCCAGCAGTTATGGGGGTACAGATACGCAGTATTTT. It encodes CASSYGGTDTQYF.

J is TRBJ1-1 and V is TRBV30, with a tentative D call TRBD1 (5 bases). V was shortened by 0 bases and J by 8 bases, with 19 bases between the two germline ends. The V gene's germline CDR1 is GTSNPN and CDR2 SVGIG (reference sequence). The CDR3 is 15 residues long. CDR3 nucleotide sequence: TGTGCCTGGAGTGTAGGAAGTACGGGGGGTGGGGAAGCTTTCTTT. It codes for CAWSVGSTGGGEAFF.

The chain employs TRBV18 and TRBJ1-1; a possible D gene is TRBD1 (6 bases). Germline CDR1 reads KGHSH; CDR2 reads LQKENI. V was clipped by 4 bases and J by 1 base, with 10 bases between them. The CDR3 length is 14 residues. CDR3 loop: CASSLDRSNTEAFF. CDR3 nucleotide sequence: TGTGCCAGCTCACTAGACAGGTCGAACACTGAAGCTTTCTTT.

This rearrangement joins TRBV28 to TRBJ2-1; 7 bases fit TRBD2. Trimming at V came to 3 bases and at J to 2 bases, leaving 13 bases not matched to a gene. The germline gives CDR1 MDHEN, CDR2 SYDVKM. The CDR3 has 18 amino acids. The CDR3 region is CASSFGDRRLAAYNEQFF. The CDR3 DNA reads as TGTGCCAGCAGTTTTGGCGACAGAAGACTAGCAGCCTACAATGAGCAGTTCTTC.

The genes are TRBV7-9 and TRBJ2-5, with TRBD1 matching 9 bases. Germline loops: CDR1 SEHNR, CDR2 FQNEAQ (reference sequence). The CDR3 has 15 residues. The V gene end was trimmed by 3 bases and the J gene end by 5 bases; junction bases not matched to a gene: 7. The CDR3: CASSFPTGGRETQYF. The CDR3, as DNA: TGTGCCAGCAGCTTCCCGACAGGGGGACGGGAGACCCAGTACTTC.

In its sample, this clone was seen once. J is TRBJ2-1 and V is TRBV11-3, with 10 bases identical to TRBD2. This CDR3 region has 16 residues. V lost 4 bases to trimming and J lost 4 bases; unmatched junction nucleotides: 7. CDR1 is SGHNT, CDR2 YENEEA, per germline. CDR3 protein: CASSSIIAGGYNEQFF. CDR3 bases: TGTGCCAGCAGCTCAATCATAGCGGGAGGATACAATGAGCAGTTCTTC.

In its sample, this clone was seen once. V gene TRBV11-2 combines with J gene TRBJ1-3; 7 nucleotides match TRBD1. CDR1 is SGHAT and CDR2 is FQNNGV in the germline V gene. After removal of 2 bases from V and 8 bases from J, the junction contained 3 bases not matched to a gene. CDR3 length equals 13 residues. The CDR3 here is CASSLSTGDTIYF. The CDR3 DNA is TGTGCCAGCAGCTTAAGTACAGGGGACACCATATATTTT.